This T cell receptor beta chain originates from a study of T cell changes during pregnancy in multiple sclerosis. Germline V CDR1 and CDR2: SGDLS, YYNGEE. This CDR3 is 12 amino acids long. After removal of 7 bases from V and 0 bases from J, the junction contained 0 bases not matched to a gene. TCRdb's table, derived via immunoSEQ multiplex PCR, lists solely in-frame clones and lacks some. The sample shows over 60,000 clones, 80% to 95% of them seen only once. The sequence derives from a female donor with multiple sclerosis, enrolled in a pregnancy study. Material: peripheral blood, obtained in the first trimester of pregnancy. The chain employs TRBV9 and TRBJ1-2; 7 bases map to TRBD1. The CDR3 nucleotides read TGTGCCAGCGGACAGGCTAACTATGGCTACACCTTC. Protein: CASGQANYGYTF.